This T cell receptor beta chain was captured in a study of CD8+CD57+ T cells in acquired aplastic anemia. This clonotype appeared once. A junction boundary mismatches the germline segment, possibly from a read error. Genomic DNA acted as the template from which TCR beta VDJ combination and CDR3 sequence profiling were carried out. TCRdb passed the reads through MiXCR, listing each CDR3 protein once. This table has roughly 420,000 distinct CDR3 sequences, about 70% appearing once. Germline V gene sequence: CDR1 SGDLS, CDR2 YYNGEE. The CDR3 spans 12 residues. The chain links TRBV9 to TRBJ1-6; perhaps TRBD1 as D (5 bases). The sequenced sample was sorted CD4+, CD8+, or CD8+CD57+ T cells (not recorded which) from PBMCs. This sequence originates from a human donor in good health, serving as a control. The CDR3 DNA reads TGTGCCAGCAGCCGCACCGAGGGACCCCTGGCCTTT. It codes for CASSRTEGPLAF.